One sample yielded the 29 T cell receptor beta chains listed below, sequenced in a study of Graves' ophthalmopathy and Graves' hyperthyroidism listed by TCRdb under 2018. Sequencing was carried out with an Illumina HiSeq 2000. For repertoire sequencing, TCR beta CDR3 regions were amplified from RNA transcripts. The first round was an RT-PCR using HTBI primers with the Qiagen OneStep RT-PCR kit, and this first round was followed by a second-round multiplex PCR, then size selection and purification. TCRdb trimmed public reads at Q25 via fastp, called clones via MiXCR and kept in-frame beta chains. Each record represents a unique CDR3 protein, reported with the most common genes and DNA among its rows. The sample includes under 250,000 distinct CDR3 sequences, with around a fifth observed a single time. The leading ten clones occupy about 40% of the sample. The sequenced sample consisted of peripheral blood. The receptors stem from a woman between 50 and 59 years old with Graves' ophthalmopathy. Donor details come from another sample of the same person, matched by shared clones.

The rearrangement links TRBV6-1 to TRBJ2-7, with 10 bases that match TRBD1. Unmatched junction bases numbered 10, after V lost 8 bases and J lost 6 bases. Looked up from germline, CDR1 is MNHNS and CDR2 is SASEGT. This CDR3 is built from 14 residues. CDR3 protein: CASGAGTGAGEQYF. The CDR3 nucleotides read TGTGCCAGCGGGGCCGGGACAGGGGCCGGCGAGCAGTACTTC.

Written as DNA, the CDR3 is TGTGCCAGCAGATACCGGGACAGGGGACTTTATGGCTACACCTTC. It codes for CASRYRDRGLYGYTF. The chain has TRBV6-5 and TRBJ1-2; 10 positions agree with TRBD1. The CDR3 sequence is 15 residues long. CDR1 and CDR2 from the germline V gene are MNHEY and SVGAGI. The ends lost 6 bases at V and 5 bases at J; junction bases unmatched: 9.

This clonotype was counted many times. This chain connects TRBV6-2 or TRBV6-3 to TRBJ1-5; 8 bases map to TRBD1. CDR1 MNHEY and CDR2 SVGEGT come from the germline V gene. With V trimmed by 2 bases and J by 2 bases, 8 bases remained unmatched. The CDR3 consists of 17 residues. CDR3 in amino acids: CASSYPGQGAGNQPQHF. The CDR3 nucleotides read TGTGCCAGCAGTTACCCGGGCCAGGGGGCAGGCAATCAGCCCCAGCATTTT.

This clonotype was observed many times. The CDR3 protein is CASSLVPPAAGGGNYEQYF. Written as DNA, the CDR3 is TGTGCCAGCAGCTTAGTACCCCCGGCGGCGGGAGGAGGTAACTACGAGCAGTACTTC. The chain carries TRBV11-1 and TRBJ2-7, with 8 bases lining up with TRBD2. The trim removed 1 base at V and 3 bases at J, leaving 17 bases unmatched. The CDR3 spans 19 residues. Germline V gene sequence: CDR1 SGHAT, CDR2 FQDESV (reference sequence).

The DNA for the CDR3 is TGTGCCAGCAGCCCGATCGGGACAGGGGTTTCCTACGAGCAGTACTTC. Translated, it gives CASSPIGTGVSYEQYF. The V gene is TRBV12-3 or TRBV12-4, the J gene TRBJ2-7, with 10 nucleotides matching TRBD1. CDR3 size: 16 residues. V was pared by 6 bases and J by 1 base, with 9 bases of the junction left unmatched.

This clonotype came up a few times. This rearrangement joins TRBV28 to TRBJ2-7; 8 bases are shared with TRBD2. V shed 2 bases and J 2 bases; nucleotides not matched to a gene: 14. The CDR3 totals 18 residues. Germline CDR1 reads MDHEN; CDR2 reads SYDVKM. CDR3 DNA sequence: TGTGCCAGCAGTTTAGAGTTCCTAGCGGGCGAGGGCCCCTACGAGCAGTACTTC. Residues: CASSLEFLAGEGPYEQYF.

At least ten counts were recorded for this clonotype. V and J are TRBV3-1 and TRBJ1-1; TRBD1 might be the D (5 bases). Deletions cut 3 bases from V and 5 bases from J, with 19 bases between. Germline V gene lookup returns CDR1 LGHDT and CDR2 YNNKEL (reference sequence). This CDR3 has 16 residues. In DNA form, the CDR3 reads TGTGCCAGCAGCCACTACCAAGCCAGGGAGATTACTGAAGCTTTCTTT. Translation: CASSHYQAREITEAFF.

This clonotype was observed many times. V gene TRBV6-1 combines with J gene TRBJ1-3, with D unresolved. CDR1 MNHNS and CDR2 SASEGT come from the germline V gene. Trimming took off 1 base at V and 0 bases at J, with 4 bases between the two ends. This CDR3 is built from 14 residues. In nucleotides, the CDR3 is TGTGCCAGCAGTGAAGTCGGCTCTGGAAACACCATATATTTT. This encodes CASSEVGSGNTIYF.

This clonotype was detected ten times or more. The chain employs TRBV12-3 or TRBV12-4 and TRBJ1-1; TRBD1 matches 7 bases. V was pared by 4 bases and J by 6 bases, with 8 bases of the junction left unmatched. This CDR3 is 14 amino acids long. CDR3 region: CASSYGRGSAEAFF. The DNA of the CDR3 is TGTGCCAGCAGTTACGGCAGGGGGAGCGCTGAAGCTTTCTTT.

CDR3 protein: CSAFPRTGTEQYF. CDR3 nucleotides: TGCAGTGCTTTTCCTCGGACAGGGACCGAGCAGTACTTC. The rearrangement uses TRBV20-1 and TRBJ2-7; 8 positions agree with TRBD1. V gave up 5 bases and J gave up 6 bases; unmatched junction bases: 9. Germline V gene lookup returns CDR1 DFQATT and CDR2 SNEGSKA (reference sequence). The CDR3 covers 13 residues.

This clonotype was seen many times. The CDR3 nucleotides are TGTGCCAGCAGTAGACAGTTTGGCGCCGGGGAGCTGTTTTTT. Translation gives CASSRQFGAGELFF. J is TRBJ2-2 and V is TRBV2; D is possibly TRBD1 (5 bases). V shed 5 bases and J shed 6 bases, with 13 bases lying between them. This CDR3 contains 14 residues. Germline V lookup: CDR1 SNHLY, CDR2 FYNNEI. Complete variable domain (other parts from reference TRBV2 and TRBJ2-2): EPEVTQTPSHQVTQMGQEVILRCVPISNHLYFYWYRQILGQKVEFLVSFYNNEISEKSEIFDDQFSVERPDGSNFTLKIRSTKLEDSAMYFCASSRQFGAGELFFGEGSRLTVL.

This clonotype occurred many times. V gene TRBV19 combines with J gene TRBJ1-3, with D hard to call. V was cut by 6 bases and J by 0 bases, with 12 bases left in between. The CDR3 sequence is 15 residues long. CDR1 is LNHDA, CDR2 SQIVND, per germline (reference sequence). The CDR3 sequence: CASSHPVVSGNTIYF. The CDR3 nucleotides read TGTGCCAGTAGCCACCCGGTAGTCTCTGGAAACACCATATATTTT.

At least ten counts were recorded for this clonotype. This chain joins TRBV19 and TRBJ2-7, with 7 bases aligning to TRBD1. The CDR3 totals 14 residues. The trim removed 1 base at V and 3 bases at J, leaving 3 bases unmatched. CDR1 and CDR2 from the germline V gene are LNHDA and SQIVND (reference sequence). CDR3 region: CASSIGQGRYEQYF. The CDR3, as DNA: TGTGCCAGTAGTATAGGACAGGGACGCTACGAGCAGTACTTC. The full variable domain, in which reference TRBV19 and TRBJ2-7 provide the parts outside the CDR3, is DGGITQSPKYLFRKEGQNVTLSCEQNLNHDAMYWYRQDPGQGLRLIYYSQIVNDFQKGDIAEGYSVSREKKESFPLTVTSAQKNPTAFYLCASSIGQGRYEQYFGPGTRLTVT.

This clonotype was observed at least ten times. The gene calls are TRBV6-5 and TRBJ1-1; TRBD1 is a possible D gene (5 bases). Per the germline V gene, CDR1 is MNHEY and CDR2 is SVGAGI. The V end lost 0 bases, the J end lost 5 bases, and 16 bases lay between the germline ends. The CDR3 totals 16 residues. The CDR3 region is CASSYSVTALGTEAFF. For the CDR3, the DNA is TGTGCCAGCAGTTACTCGGTGACAGCCTTGGGGACTGAAGCTTTCTTT.

The chain employs TRBV20-1 and TRBJ2-5; TRBD2 matches at 7 bases. CDR3 length: 12 residues. The germline V gene has CDR1 DFQATT and CDR2 SNEGSKA (reference sequence). V dropped 6 bases and J dropped 2; count of bases not matched to a gene: 3. The CDR3 region has the DNA TGCAGTGCGGGACTAACTCAAGAGACCCAGTACTTC. Its protein product is CSAGLTQETQYF.

This clonotype was observed many times. The chain employs TRBV27 and TRBJ1-4, with 8 bases that match TRBD1. Germline trimming cut 8 bases from V and 7 bases from J; bases unmatched to any gene: 15. In germline, CDR1 is MNHEY, CDR2 SMNVEV (reference sequence). The CDR3 runs to 16 residues. The CDR3 DNA reads TGTGCCAGCGGCCGCTCCAGGGGGCGGGTTGGTGAAAAACTGTTTTTT. This translates into CASGRSRGRVGEKLFF.

This clonotype has more than one count but fewer than ten. The chain employs TRBV11-2 and TRBJ1-3; D unresolved. V lost 5 bases to trimming and J lost 0 bases, with 14 bases between them. Looked up from germline, CDR1 is SGHAT and CDR2 is FQNNGV. The CDR3 has 16 residues. The CDR3 sequence is CASSPVREPSGNTIYF. CDR3 coding DNA: TGTGCCAGCAGCCCGGTGAGGGAGCCCTCTGGAAACACCATATATTTT.

The chain combines TRBV6-5 with TRBJ2-5, with 8 positions matching TRBD2. This CDR3 spans 16 amino acids. V dropped 0 bases and J dropped 7; count of bases not matched to a gene: 10. Per the germline V gene, CDR1 is MNHEY and CDR2 is SVGAGI. This CDR3 reads CASSYSWDTAGGTQYF. The DNA of the CDR3 is TGTGCCAGCAGTTACTCGTGGGACACCGCGGGGGGGACCCAGTACTTC.

The rearrangement uses TRBV30 and TRBJ1-2, with 8 nucleotides matching TRBD1. CDR3 length: 13 residues. Germline-derived CDR1 and CDR2 are GTSNPN and SVGIG (reference sequence). V lost 5 bases, J lost 8 bases, and 10 bases stayed unmatched. In DNA form, the CDR3 reads TGTGCCTGGGGGATAGGACAGGGAACGGGCTACACCTTC. Translated: CAWGIGQGTGYTF.

This chain connects TRBV7-9 to TRBJ1-2; 7 bases are a match to TRBD1. The J segment lost 8 bases and the V segment lost 6 bases, leaving 12 bases of the junction unmatched. The CDR3 extends over 14 amino acids. The germline V gene encodes CDR1 SEHNR and CDR2 FQNEAQ (reference sequence). CDR3 coding DNA: TGTGCCAGCAGTCCAACAGGGGCCACTTCGGGCTACACCTTC. Translated: CASSPTGATSGYTF.

This clonotype was seen repeatedly, ten times or more. The CDR3 nucleotides read TGTGCCAGCAGTTCTATGGGGACTATAACCTACGAGCAGTACTTC. Its protein product is CASSSMGTITYEQYF. The chain couples TRBV6-5 to TRBJ2-7; 7 bases match TRBD2. There are 15 residues in the CDR3. Trimming removed 4 bases from V and 2 bases from J; junction bases left unmatched: 8. Looked up from germline, CDR1 is MNHEY and CDR2 is SVGAGI.

This clonotype was seen at least ten times. The CDR3 DNA follows: TGTGCCAGCACTGCACGGTCGTCGACCTATAATTCACCCCTCCACTTT. Translation: CASTARSSTYNSPLHF. The gene calls are TRBV2 and TRBJ1-6; D call uncertain. The CDR3 totals 16 residues. The germline gives CDR1 SNHLY, CDR2 FYNNEI. Trimming stripped 7 bases from V and 2 bases from J, with 15 bases between.

This clonotype occurred many times. This CDR3 reads CASRAGVYTDTQYF. The CDR3, as DNA: TGTGCCAGCAGGGCAGGGGTCTACACAGATACGCAGTATTTT. This sequence joins TRBV6-1 and TRBJ2-3; possible D gene TRBD1, 6 bases. Deletions cut 6 bases from V and 2 bases from J, with 12 bases between. CDR1 MNHNS and CDR2 SASEGT come from the germline V gene. The CDR3 contains 14 residues.

In its sample, this clonotype was seen many times. The rearrangement joins TRBV12-3 or TRBV12-4 to TRBJ1-3, with D possibly being TRBD1 (6 bases). This CDR3 comprises 15 residues. The ends were cut back, 3 bases at V and 4 bases at J, with 13 bases in the middle. The CDR3 is CASSLSRGAGNTIYF. The CDR3, as DNA: TGTGCCAGCAGTTTGTCCAGGGGCGCCGGAAACACCATATATTTT.

This clonotype appeared a single time. V gene TRBV5-1 combines with J gene TRBJ2-7, with 7 bases that match TRBD1. CDR1 and CDR2 (germline): SGHRS, YFSETQ. Germline trimming cut 2 bases from V and 4 bases from J; bases unmatched to any gene: 6. This CDR3 spans 14 amino acids. DNA for the CDR3: TGCGCCAGCAGCTTCGAGACAGGGCGATACGAGCAGTACTTC. Amino acids: CASSFETGRYEQYF.

The chain links TRBV6-2 or TRBV6-3 to TRBJ1-5, with D possibly TRBD1 on 5 matching bases. In germline, CDR1 is MNHEY, CDR2 SVGEGT. The ends were cut back, 2 bases at V and 5 bases at J, with 10 bases in the middle. The CDR3 has 14 residues. CDR3 sequence (DNA): TGTGCCAGCAGTTACGATGGGGCTTATCAGCCCCAGCATTTT. Protein product: CASSYDGAYQPQHF.

V is TRBV25-1 and J is TRBJ1-5, with D unresolved. Germline loops: CDR1 MGHDK, CDR2 SYGVNS. With 0 bases removed from V and 0 bases from J, the gap between germline ends came to 6 bases. CDR3 length equals 15 residues. CDR3 region: CASSEYSDSNQPQHF. CDR3 DNA: TGTGCCAGCAGTGAATATTCAGATAGCAATCAGCCCCAGCATTTT. The full variable domain, with the rest looked up from reference TRBV25-1 and TRBJ1-5, is EADIYQTPRYLVIGTGKKITLECSQTMGHDKMYWYQQDPGMELHLIHYSYGVNSTEKGDLSSESTVSRIRTEHFPLTLESARPSHTSQYLCASSEYSDSNQPQHFGDGTRLSIL.

This clonotype has at least ten counts. The chain carries TRBV18 and TRBJ2-2; D is possibly TRBD2 (6 bases). Per germline, CDR1 KGHSH and CDR2 LQKENI. V was pared by 4 bases and J by 6 bases, with 12 bases between. This CDR3 spans 14 amino acids. In DNA form, the CDR3 reads TGTGCCAGCTCACGGACTAAGTCATCCGGGGAGCTGTTTTTT. Its protein product is CASSRTKSSGELFF.

This clonotype came up a few times. The V and J genes are TRBV7-2 and TRBJ1-1; tentatively, D is TRBD1 (5 bases). Per germline, CDR1 SGHTA and CDR2 FQGNSA. The CDR3 totals 15 residues. V gave up 1 base and J gave up 1 base, with 10 bases separating them. The CDR3 loop is CASSLGGQGNTEAFF. The CDR3 nucleotides are TGTGCCAGCAGCTTAGGTGGCCAGGGGAACACTGAAGCTTTCTTT.